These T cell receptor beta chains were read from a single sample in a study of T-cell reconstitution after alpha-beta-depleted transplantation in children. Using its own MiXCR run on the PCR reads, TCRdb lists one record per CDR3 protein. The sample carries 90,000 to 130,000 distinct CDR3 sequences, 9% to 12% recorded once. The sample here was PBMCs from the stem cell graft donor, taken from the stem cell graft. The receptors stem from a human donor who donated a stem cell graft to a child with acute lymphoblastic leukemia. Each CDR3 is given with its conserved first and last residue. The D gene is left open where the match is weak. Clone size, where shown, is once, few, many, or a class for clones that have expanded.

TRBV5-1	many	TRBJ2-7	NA	CASSLPGPRSSQRRNEQYF	TGCGCCAGCAGCTTACCGGGACCGCGGTCGTCACAACGCAGGAACGAGCAGTACTTC
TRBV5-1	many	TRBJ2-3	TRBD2	CASSYAAGIASTDTQYF	TGCGCCAGCAGCTATGCAGCGGGGATAGCTAGCACAGATACGCAGTATTTT
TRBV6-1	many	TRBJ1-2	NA	CASSDGSASYGYTF	TGTGCCAGCAGCGACGGATCCGCTAGCTATGGCTACACCTTC
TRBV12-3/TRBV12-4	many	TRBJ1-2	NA	CASSLGGRGYGYTF	TGTGCCAGCAGTTTGGGGGGGCGCGGCTATGGCTACACCTTC
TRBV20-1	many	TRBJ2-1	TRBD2	CSARDPLKGREVDEQFF	TGCAGTGCTAGAGATCCCCTTAAGGGACGGGAGGTGGATGAGCAGTTCTTC
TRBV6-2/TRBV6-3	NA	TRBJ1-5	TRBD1	CASSLQGTYQPQHF	TGTGCCAGCAGCCTACAGGGGACTTATCAGCCCCAGCATTTT
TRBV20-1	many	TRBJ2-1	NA	CSARGQRVNEQFF	TGCAGTGCTAGAGGACAAAGGGTCAATGAGCAGTTCTTC
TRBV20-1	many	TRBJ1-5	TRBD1	CSARDSTGTGGNQPQHF	TGCAGTGCTAGAGACTCTACCGGGACAGGGGGAAATCAGCCCCAGCATTTT
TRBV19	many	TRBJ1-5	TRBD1	CASSIIRGNGNQPQHF	TGTGCCAGTAGTATAATCAGGGGGAATGGCAATCAGCCCCAGCATTTT
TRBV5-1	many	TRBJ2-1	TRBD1	CASKGQNYNEQFF	TGCGCCAGCAAGGGACAGAACTACAATGAGCAGTTCTTC
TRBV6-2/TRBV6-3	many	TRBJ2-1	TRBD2	CASSYSPELAGSYNEQFF	TGTGCCAGCAGTTACTCCCCGGAACTAGCGGGTTCCTACAATGAGCAGTTCTTC
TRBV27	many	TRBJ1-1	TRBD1	CASKTGDTEAFF	TGTGCCAGCAAGACAGGGGACACTGAAGCTTTCTTT
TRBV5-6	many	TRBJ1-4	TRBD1	CASSRTGGGEKLFF	TGTGCCAGCAGCCGGACAGGGGGCGGAGAAAAACTGTTTTTT
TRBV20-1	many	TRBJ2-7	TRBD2	CSAREAGRTYEQYF	TGCAGTGCTAGAGAAGCGGGGCGGACCTACGAGCAGTACTTC
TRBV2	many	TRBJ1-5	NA	CASRYGTTSNQPQHF	TGTGCCAGCAGATACGGGACAACCTCCAATCAGCCCCAGCATTTT
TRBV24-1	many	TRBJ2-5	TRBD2	CATSDLSRGVETQYF	TGTGCCACCAGTGATTTGTCGCGGGGGGTAGAGACCCAGTACTTC
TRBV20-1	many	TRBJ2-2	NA	CSASGDTGELFF	TGCAGTGCTAGCGGGGACACCGGGGAGCTGTTTTTT
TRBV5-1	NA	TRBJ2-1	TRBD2	CASSWTSNEQFF	TGCGCCAGCAGCTGGACTAGCAATGAGCAGTTCTTC
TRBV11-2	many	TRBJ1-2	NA	CASSLDRAKPYGYTF	TGTGCCAGCAGCTTAGATCGAGCAAAGCCCTATGGCTACACCTTC
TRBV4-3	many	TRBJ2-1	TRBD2	CASSQAIGGGRYNEQFF	TGCGCCAGCAGCCAAGCAATCGGCGGGGGGCGTTACAATGAGCAGTTCTTC
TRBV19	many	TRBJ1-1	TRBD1	CASSSRQGFEAFF	TGTGCCAGTAGTTCTCGACAGGGTTTTGAAGCTTTCTTT
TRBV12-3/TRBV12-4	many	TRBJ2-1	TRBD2	CASRDSGTSGFGEQFF	TGTGCCAGCAGAGACTCCGGGACTAGCGGGTTCGGTGAGCAGTTCTTC
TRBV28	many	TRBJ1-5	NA	CASSFGRGAQPQHF	TGTGCCAGCAGTTTTGGGCGGGGGGCCCAGCCCCAGCATTTT
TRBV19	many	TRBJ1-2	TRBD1	CASSMVRDRGNGYTF	TGTGCCAGTAGTATGGTACGGGACAGGGGGAATGGCTACACCTTC
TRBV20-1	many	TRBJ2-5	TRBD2	CSALSRLARVQETQYF	TGCAGTGCTCTTAGTCGACTAGCACGGGTTCAAGAGACCCAGTACTTC
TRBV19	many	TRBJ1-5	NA	CASNRLHSNQPQHF	TGTGCCAGTAACCGTTTACATAGCAATCAGCCCCAGCATTTT
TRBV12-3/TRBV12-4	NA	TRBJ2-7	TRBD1	CASSRTGDDQYF	TGTGCCAGTTCGCGGACAGGGGATGACCAGTACTTC
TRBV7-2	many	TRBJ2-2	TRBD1	CASSRDRGAGELFF	TGTGCCAGCAGCCGGGACAGGGGCGCCGGGGAGCTGTTTTTT
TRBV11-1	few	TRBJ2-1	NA	CASSLGWGRVMEQFF	TGTGCCAGCAGCTTAGGTTGGGGGCGCGTTATGGAGCAGTTCTTC
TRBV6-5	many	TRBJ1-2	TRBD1	CASSYIGQGNNYGYTF	TGTGCCAGCAGTTACATAGGACAGGGCAATAACTATGGCTACACCTTC
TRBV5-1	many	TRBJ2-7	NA	CASRGTDSYEQYF	TGCGCCAGCAGGGGGACCGACTCCTACGAGCAGTACTTC
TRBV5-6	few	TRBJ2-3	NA	CASSFLQDTQYF	TGTGCCAGCAGCTTTTTACAGGATACGCAGTATTTT
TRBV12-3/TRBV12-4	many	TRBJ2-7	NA	CASSFPAQGLSYEQYF	TGTGCCAGCAGTTTCCCCGCACAGGGCCTTTCCTACGAGCAGTACTTC
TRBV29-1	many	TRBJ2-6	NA	CSVAGSGANVLTF	TGCAGCGTTGCGGGCTCTGGGGCCAACGTCCTGACTTTC
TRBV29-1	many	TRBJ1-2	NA	CSVGSYTF	TGCAGCGTTGGGAGCTACACCTTC
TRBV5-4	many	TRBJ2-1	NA	CASSLGQGEYNEQFF	TGTGCCAGCAGCTTGGGGCAGGGAGAGTACAATGAGCAGTTCTTC
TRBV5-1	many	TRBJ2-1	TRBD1	CASSDTGGRAHEQFF	TGCGCCAGCAGCGATACAGGGGGTAGGGCTCATGAGCAGTTCTTC
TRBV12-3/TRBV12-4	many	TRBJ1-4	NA	CASSPNRGIREKLFF	TGTGCCAGCAGTCCGAACCGGGGGATAAGAGAAAAACTGTTTTTT
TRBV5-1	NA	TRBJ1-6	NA	CASSLRLPGNSPLHF	TGCGCCAGCAGCTTAAGACTCCCGGGTAATTCACCCCTCCACTTT
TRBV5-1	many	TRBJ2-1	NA	CASSLDGGVGYNEQFF	TGCGCCAGCAGCTTGGATGGGGGCGTTGGCTACAATGAGCAGTTCTTC
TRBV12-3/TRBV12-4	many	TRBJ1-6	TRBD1	CASSAYSGQYNSPLHF	TGTGCCAGCAGTGCCTACTCGGGACAGTATAATTCACCCCTCCACTTT
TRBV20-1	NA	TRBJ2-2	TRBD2	CSARPPLLAGGSGELFF	TGCAGTGCTAGACCGCCCCTTTTAGCGGGAGGCTCCGGGGAGCTGTTTTTT
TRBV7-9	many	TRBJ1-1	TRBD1	CATSSRGTTTEAFF	TGTGCCACGTCTAGCAGGGGGACAACCACTGAAGCTTTCTTT
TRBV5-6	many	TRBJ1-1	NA	CASSLAYRTEAFF	TGTGCCAGCAGCTTGGCCTATCGCACTGAAGCTTTCTTT
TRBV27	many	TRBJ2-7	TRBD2	CASSPWREGRDEQYF	TGTGCCAGCAGCCCCTGGCGGGAGGGCCGGGACGAGCAGTACTTC
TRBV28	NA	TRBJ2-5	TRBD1	CASKWGDRGRETQYF	TGTGCCAGCAAATGGGGTGACAGGGGAAGGGAGACCCAGTACTTC
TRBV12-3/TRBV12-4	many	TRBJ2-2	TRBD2	CASSFGGGTGELFF	TGTGCCAGCAGTTTCGGCGGGGGGACCGGGGAGCTGTTTTTT
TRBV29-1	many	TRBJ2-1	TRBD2	CSVQRTSLNEQFF	TGCAGCGTTCAGCGGACTAGCCTTAATGAGCAGTTCTTC
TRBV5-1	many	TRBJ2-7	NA	CASSFRGTSYEQYF	TGCGCCAGCAGCTTCAGGGGCACTTCCTACGAGCAGTACTTC
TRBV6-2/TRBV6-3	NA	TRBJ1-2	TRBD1	CASSRTGGFFGDYGYTF	TGTGCCAGCAGCCGGACAGGGGGCTTCTTTGGAGACTATGGCTACACCTTC
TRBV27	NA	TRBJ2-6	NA	CASSSRAATTGANGLTF	TGTGCCAGCAGTTCGAGGGCCGCTACAACTGGGGCCAACGGCCTGACTTTC
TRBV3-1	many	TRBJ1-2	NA	CASSPLSGQRKGYTF	TGTGCCAGCAGCCCCCTTTCGGGGCAACGGAAAGGCTACACCTTC
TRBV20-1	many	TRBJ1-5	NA	CSARGLQGSQPQHF	TGCAGTGCTAGAGGACTCCAGGGGAGTCAGCCCCAGCATTTT
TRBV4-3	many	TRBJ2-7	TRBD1	CASSQDGISPGTAQYF	TGCGCCAGCAGCCAAGATGGGATCAGCCCCGGGACAGCACAGTACTTC
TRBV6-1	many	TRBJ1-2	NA	CASSEVKGLGYTF	TGTGCCAGCAGTGAAGTTAAGGGCTTGGGCTACACCTTC
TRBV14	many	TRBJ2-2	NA	CASSQRLQTGELFF	TGTGCCAGCAGCCAACGGCTCCAAACCGGGGAGCTGTTTTTT
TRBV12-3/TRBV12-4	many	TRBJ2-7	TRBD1	CASSPRDSSYEQYF	TGTGCCAGCAGTCCGAGGGACAGCTCCTACGAGCAGTACTTC